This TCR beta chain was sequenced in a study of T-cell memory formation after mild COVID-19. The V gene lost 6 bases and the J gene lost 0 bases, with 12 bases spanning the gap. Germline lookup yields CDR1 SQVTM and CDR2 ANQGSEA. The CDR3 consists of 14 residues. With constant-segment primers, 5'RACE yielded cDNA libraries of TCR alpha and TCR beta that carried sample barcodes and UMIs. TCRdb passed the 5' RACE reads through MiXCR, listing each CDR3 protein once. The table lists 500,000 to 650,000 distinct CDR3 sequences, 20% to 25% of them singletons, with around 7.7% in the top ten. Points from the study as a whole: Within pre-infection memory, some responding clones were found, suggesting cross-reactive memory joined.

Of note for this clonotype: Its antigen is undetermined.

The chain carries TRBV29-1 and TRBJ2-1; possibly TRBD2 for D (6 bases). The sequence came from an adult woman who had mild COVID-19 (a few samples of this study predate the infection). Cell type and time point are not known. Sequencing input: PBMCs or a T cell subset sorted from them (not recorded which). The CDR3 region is CSVDLASSYNEQFF. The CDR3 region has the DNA TGCAGCGTGGATCTAGCGAGCTCCTACAATGAGCAGTTCTTC.